The present T cell receptor beta chain was sequenced within a study of CD8 T cells in ankylosing spondylitis (dated by TCRdb to about 2017). About the full investigation: The study set out to find disease-linked TCR variants by profiling T cell receptor beta repertoires in ankylosing spondylitis patients and healthy donors. In total, the full study cohort was made up of some 100 healthy donors and 25 to 30 ankylosing spondylitis patients. Peripheral blood samples were taken, and synovial fluid was additionally collected from ankylosing spondylitis patients.

The sequencer listed for this sample is Illumina HiSeq 2500. Quantitative 5'-RACE with molecular barcodes was the method used to prepare the TCR beta libraries. Processing in the source paper ran as follows. To identify disease-linked TCR variants, a new computational method was used, one built on a probabilistic model of VDJ rearrangement. Using fastp at Q25 and MiXCR, TCRdb reprocessed the public reads and kept productive beta chains. Rows are combined by CDR3 protein, so each entry shows the most common genes and DNA. TCRdb, not the authors, supplied the V and J calls. In all, the sample holds a few hundred thousand distinct CDR3 sequences, and around 10% of those were seen once. The ten largest clones add up to roughly 6.8% of the sample. V ends up 6 bases short and J 5 bases short, with an unmatched junction base count of 8. From cysteine to phenylalanine, the CDR3 is 14 amino acids long. Here the CDR3 DNA is all that survives: 42 bases in frame from base 1.

Overall results and qualifications from the work: Significant enrichment of the disease-linked clones was reported in matched synovial fluid samples from ankylosing spondylitis patients. The disease-linked clones showed a CD8+ phenotype and occurred at relatively low frequencies in peripheral blood. Some of the motif variants had been reported before in the synovial fluid and blood of reactive arthritis patients, a finding that suggests common disease-initiation mechanisms. A TCR beta motif of several highly homologous amino acid variants appeared characteristic of blood from ankylosing spondylitis patients.

Remarks on this clonotype: What this receptor recognizes is not known. The sample holds no much larger clone one base away, and base qualities are not on file.

The source material was blood, either unsorted or a sorted T cell fraction (not recorded which). This TCR was sampled from a male donor with ankylosing spondylitis or in good health (not recorded which). The sequence links TRBV12-3 or TRBV12-4 to TRBJ1-2, with TRBD1 matching 8 junction bases. In nucleotides, the sequence is TGTGCCAGCAGCCCGACAGGGGATCTATATGGCTACACCTTC. It specifies CASSPTGDLYGYTF.